These T cell receptor beta chains were read from a single sample in a study. Sequenced by immunoSEQ multiplex PCR; TCRdb stores in-frame clones only, minus some. Among 68,000 or so clones listed, about 94% were seen once. Sequencing used PBMCs. Receptor source: a man aged 35 to 55 with rheumatoid arthritis. Both conserved end residues are part of each CDR3. Only part of the rows carry a size: once, few, many, or a class if the clone is expanded.

v_call: TRBV28; j_call: TRBJ1-2; clone_size: .; cdr3_aa: CASRTGRTYGYTF
v_call: TRBV2; j_call: TRBJ2-1; clone_size: .; cdr3_aa: CASSRDRNNEQFF
v_call: TRBV19; j_call: TRBJ1-6; clone_size: .; cdr3_aa: CASQWSSYNSPLHF
v_call: TRBV28; j_call: TRBJ1-1; clone_size: .; cdr3_aa: CASSTLGQGNTEAFF
v_call: TRBV24-1; j_call: TRBJ2-7; clone_size: .; cdr3_aa: CATSDSTEPSPTLYEQYF
v_call: TRBV9; j_call: TRBJ1-6; clone_size: .; cdr3_aa: CASSQSRGQTYNSPLHF
v_call: TRBV7-7; j_call: TRBJ2-2; clone_size: .; cdr3_aa: CASSNRRFTGELFF
v_call: TRBV7-6; j_call: TRBJ2-1; clone_size: once; cdr3_aa: CASTPWVSSSYNEQFF
v_call: TRBV24-1; j_call: TRBJ2-5; clone_size: .; cdr3_aa: CATSEVAGAPQETQYF
v_call: TRBV3-1/TRBV3-2; j_call: TRBJ1-2; clone_size: .; cdr3_aa: CASSQDWEGYTF
v_call: TRBV5-1; j_call: TRBJ2-5; clone_size: .; cdr3_aa: CASSLATSGETQYF
v_call: TRBV11-3; j_call: TRBJ2-1; clone_size: .; cdr3_aa: CASSTSGREGSYNEQFF
v_call: TRBV24-1; j_call: TRBJ2-1; clone_size: .; cdr3_aa: CATSAYNEQFF
v_call: TRBV5-1; j_call: TRBJ2-1; clone_size: .; cdr3_aa: CASSLAVAGGTNEQFF
v_call: TRBV5-1; j_call: TRBJ2-7; clone_size: .; cdr3_aa: CASSLATGPSHEQYF
v_call: TRBV6-5; j_call: TRBJ2-5; clone_size: .; cdr3_aa: CATRGLSGGQETQYF
v_call: TRBV5-1; j_call: TRBJ2-3; clone_size: .; cdr3_aa: CASTIFSGATDTQYF
v_call: TRBV5-1; j_call: TRBJ1-1; clone_size: .; cdr3_aa: CASGPTTNTEAFF
v_call: TRBV11-2; j_call: TRBJ2-7; clone_size: .; cdr3_aa: CASEAAPIPEQYF
v_call: TRBV10-3; j_call: TRBJ2-3; clone_size: .; cdr3_aa: CAIRADSAGEVSDTQYF
v_call: TRBV9; j_call: TRBJ2-1; clone_size: .; cdr3_aa: CASSVATETHLIDNEQFF
v_call: TRBV28; j_call: TRBJ2-3; clone_size: once; cdr3_aa: CASRTAPSTDTQYF
v_call: TRBV15; j_call: TRBJ2-1; clone_size: .; cdr3_aa: CATSRGWAGGPYNEQFF
v_call: TRBV7-3; j_call: TRBJ2-2; clone_size: .; cdr3_aa: CASSPQGLTTGELFF
v_call: TRBV30; j_call: TRBJ1-4; clone_size: .; cdr3_aa: CASNLGVGEKLFF
v_call: TRBV4-1; j_call: TRBJ2-7; clone_size: .; cdr3_aa: CASSQDRLTGDSSYEQYF
v_call: TRBV7-3; j_call: TRBJ1-1; clone_size: .; cdr3_aa: CASSLTSYTEAFF
v_call: TRBV7-9; j_call: TRBJ2-7; clone_size: .; cdr3_aa: CASSSQGSEQYF
v_call: TRBV9; j_call: TRBJ2-1; clone_size: once; cdr3_aa: CASSANYNEQFF
v_call: TRBV19; j_call: TRBJ2-3; clone_size: .; cdr3_aa: CASSISAGRDTQYF
v_call: TRBV5-1; j_call: TRBJ2-4; clone_size: .; cdr3_aa: CASSFTTGGRENIQYF
v_call: TRBV20-1; j_call: TRBJ2-4; clone_size: .; cdr3_aa: CSASSPGPKNIQYF
v_call: TRBV5-1; j_call: TRBJ1-1; clone_size: .; cdr3_aa: CASTMIPGKYTEAFF
v_call: TRBV28; j_call: TRBJ2-3; clone_size: .; cdr3_aa: CASSFSNRPTDTQYF
v_call: TRBV9; j_call: TRBJ1-5; clone_size: few; cdr3_aa: CASSPGGNQPQHF
v_call: TRBV12-3/TRBV12-4; j_call: TRBJ2-5; clone_size: .; cdr3_aa: CASSLSSPPAYF
v_call: TRBV5-1; j_call: TRBJ2-1; clone_size: .; cdr3_aa: CASSLAHGVGGREQFF
v_call: TRBV7-8; j_call: TRBJ2-7; clone_size: once; cdr3_aa: CASSEWTASYEQYF
v_call: TRBV15; j_call: TRBJ2-1; clone_size: .; cdr3_aa: CATSREDRAYNEQFF
v_call: TRBV12-3/TRBV12-4; j_call: TRBJ2-7; clone_size: .; cdr3_aa: CASSPDSYEQYF
v_call: TRBV3-1/TRBV3-2; j_call: TRBJ1-1; clone_size: .; cdr3_aa: CASSQDGGEFVAFF
v_call: TRBV18; j_call: TRBJ2-1; clone_size: .; cdr3_aa: CASSPGSGGTNEQFF
v_call: TRBV27; j_call: TRBJ1-1; clone_size: .; cdr3_aa: CASSLSGDTLGAFF
v_call: TRBV19; j_call: TRBJ1-4; clone_size: .; cdr3_aa: CASSRGWGEKLFF
v_call: TRBV6-6; j_call: TRBJ1-1; clone_size: once; cdr3_aa: CASRRDRENTEAFF
v_call: TRBV7-8; j_call: TRBJ2-5; clone_size: .; cdr3_aa: CASSVGRGYRGTQYF
v_call: TRBV7-2; j_call: TRBJ2-5; clone_size: .; cdr3_aa: CASSLAGGEETQYF
v_call: TRBV6-5; j_call: TRBJ2-4; clone_size: .; cdr3_aa: CASMSGGPKNIQYF
v_call: TRBV5-6; j_call: TRBJ2-7; clone_size: .; cdr3_aa: CASSWDTRSYEQYF
v_call: TRBV24-1; j_call: TRBJ1-4; clone_size: .; cdr3_aa: CATSDYGTSGTGEATNEKLFF
v_call: TRBV5-6; j_call: TRBJ1-4; clone_size: .; cdr3_aa: CASSQRETNEKLFF
v_call: TRBV5-8; j_call: TRBJ2-3; clone_size: .; cdr3_aa: CASSSQERETTDTQYF